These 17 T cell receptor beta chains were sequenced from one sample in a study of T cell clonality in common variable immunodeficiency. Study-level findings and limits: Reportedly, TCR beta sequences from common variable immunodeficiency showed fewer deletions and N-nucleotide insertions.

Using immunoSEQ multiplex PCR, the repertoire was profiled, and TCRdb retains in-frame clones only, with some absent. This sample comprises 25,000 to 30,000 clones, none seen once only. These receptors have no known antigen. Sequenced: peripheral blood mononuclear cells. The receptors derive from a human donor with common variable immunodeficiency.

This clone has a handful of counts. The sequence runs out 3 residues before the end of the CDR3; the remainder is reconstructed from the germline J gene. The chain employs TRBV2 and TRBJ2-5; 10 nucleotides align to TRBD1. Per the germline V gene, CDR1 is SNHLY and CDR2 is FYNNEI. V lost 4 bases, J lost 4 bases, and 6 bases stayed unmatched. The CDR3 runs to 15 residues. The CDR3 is CASSGQGAAPETQYF. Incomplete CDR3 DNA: TGTGCCAGCAGTGGACAGGGGGCCGCCCCAGAGACC.

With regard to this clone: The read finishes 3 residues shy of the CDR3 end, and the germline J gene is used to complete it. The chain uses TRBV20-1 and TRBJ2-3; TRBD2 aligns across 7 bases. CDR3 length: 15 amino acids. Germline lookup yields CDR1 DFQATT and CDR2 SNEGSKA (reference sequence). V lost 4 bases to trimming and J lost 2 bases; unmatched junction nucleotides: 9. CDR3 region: CSAMIGGGATDTQYF. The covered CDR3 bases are TGCAGTGCTATGATCGGCGGGGGTGCCACAGATACG.

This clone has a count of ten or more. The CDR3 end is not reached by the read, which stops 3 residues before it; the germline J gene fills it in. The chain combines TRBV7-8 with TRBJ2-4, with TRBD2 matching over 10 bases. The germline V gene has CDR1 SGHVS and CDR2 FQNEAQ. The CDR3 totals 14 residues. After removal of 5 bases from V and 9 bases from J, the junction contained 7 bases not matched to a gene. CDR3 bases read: TGTGCCAGCAGCACCCAAGCGGGGGGGGCCATT. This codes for CASSTQAGGAI. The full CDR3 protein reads CASSTQAGGAIQYF. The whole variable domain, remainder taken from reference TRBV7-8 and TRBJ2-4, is GAGVSQSPRYKVAKRGQDVALRCDPISGHVSLFWYQQALGQGPEFLTYFQNEAQLDKSGLPSDRFFAERPEGSVSTLKIQRTQQEDSAVYLCASSTQAGGAIQYFGAGTRLSVL.

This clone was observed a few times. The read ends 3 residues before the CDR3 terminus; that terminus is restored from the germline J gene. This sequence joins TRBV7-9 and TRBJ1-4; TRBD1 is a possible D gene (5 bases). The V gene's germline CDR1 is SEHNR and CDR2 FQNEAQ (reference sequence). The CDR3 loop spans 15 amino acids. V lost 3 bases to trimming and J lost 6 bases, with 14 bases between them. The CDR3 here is CASSFGQPVYEKLFF. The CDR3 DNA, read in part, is TGTGCCAGCAGCTTCGGACAACCGGTCTATGAAAAA.

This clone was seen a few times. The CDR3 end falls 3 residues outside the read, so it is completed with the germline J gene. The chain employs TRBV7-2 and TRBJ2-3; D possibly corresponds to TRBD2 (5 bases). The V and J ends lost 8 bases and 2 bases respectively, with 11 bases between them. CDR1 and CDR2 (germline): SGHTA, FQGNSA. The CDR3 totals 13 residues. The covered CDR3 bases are TGTGCCAGCGGACTGTTCTACACAGATACG. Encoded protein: CASGLFYTDT. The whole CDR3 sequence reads CASGLFYTDTQYF.

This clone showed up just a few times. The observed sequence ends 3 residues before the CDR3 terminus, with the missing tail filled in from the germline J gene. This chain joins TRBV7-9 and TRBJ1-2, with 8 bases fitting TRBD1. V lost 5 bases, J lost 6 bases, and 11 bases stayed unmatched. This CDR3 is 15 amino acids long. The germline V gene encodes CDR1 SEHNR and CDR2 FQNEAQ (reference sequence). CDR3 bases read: TGTGCCAGCAGCCCGGGTCGTCGGACAGGGCATGGC. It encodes CASSPGRRTGHG. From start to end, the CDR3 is CASSPGRRTGHGYTF. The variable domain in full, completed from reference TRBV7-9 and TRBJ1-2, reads DTGVSQNPRHKITKRGQNVTFRCDPISEHNRLYWYRQTLGQGPEFLTYFQNEAQLEKSRLLSDRFSAERPKGSFSTLEIQRTEQGDSAMYLCASSPGRRTGHGYTFGSGTRLTVV.

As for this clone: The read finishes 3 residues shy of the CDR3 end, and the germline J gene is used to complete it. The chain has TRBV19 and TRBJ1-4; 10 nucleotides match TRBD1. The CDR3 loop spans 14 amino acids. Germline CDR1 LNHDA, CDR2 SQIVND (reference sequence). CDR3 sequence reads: CASTKNAGTGELFF. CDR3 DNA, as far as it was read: TGTGCCAGCACCAAAAACGCCGGGACAGGGGAA.

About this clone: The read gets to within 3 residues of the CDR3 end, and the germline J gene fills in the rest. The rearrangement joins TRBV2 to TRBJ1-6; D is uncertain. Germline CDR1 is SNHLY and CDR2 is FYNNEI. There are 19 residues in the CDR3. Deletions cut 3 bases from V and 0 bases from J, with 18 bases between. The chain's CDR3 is CASSDVSGSWSSYNSPLHF. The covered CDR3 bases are TGTGCCAGCAGTGATGTGTCAGGAAGTTGGAGCTCCTATAATTCACCC.

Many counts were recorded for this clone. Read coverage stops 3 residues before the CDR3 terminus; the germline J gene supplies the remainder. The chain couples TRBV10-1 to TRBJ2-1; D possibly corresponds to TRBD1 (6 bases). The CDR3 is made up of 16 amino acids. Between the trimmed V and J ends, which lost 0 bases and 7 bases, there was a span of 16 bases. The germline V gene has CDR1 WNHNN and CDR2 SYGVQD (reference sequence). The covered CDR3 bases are TGCGCCAGCAGTGAGTCGACGGGACAAGGTACTAATGAG. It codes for CASSESTGQGTNE. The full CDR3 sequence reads CASSESTGQGTNEQFF.

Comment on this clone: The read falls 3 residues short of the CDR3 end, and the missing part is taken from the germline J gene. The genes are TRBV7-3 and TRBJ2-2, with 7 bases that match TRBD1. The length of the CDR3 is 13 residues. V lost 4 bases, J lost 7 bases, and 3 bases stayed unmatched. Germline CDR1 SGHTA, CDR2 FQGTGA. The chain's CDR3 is CASSSTGNGELFF. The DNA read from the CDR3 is TGTGCCAGCAGCTCGACAGGGAACGGGGAG.

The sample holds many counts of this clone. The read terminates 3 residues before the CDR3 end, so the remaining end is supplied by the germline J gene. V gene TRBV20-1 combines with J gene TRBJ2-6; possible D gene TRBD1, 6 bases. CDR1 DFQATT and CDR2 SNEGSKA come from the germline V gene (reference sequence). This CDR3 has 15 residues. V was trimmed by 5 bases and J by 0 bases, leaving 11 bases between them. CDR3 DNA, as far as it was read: TGCAGTGCTCCGACAGGCCACTCTGGGGCCAACGTC. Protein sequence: CSAPTGHSGANV. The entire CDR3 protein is CSAPTGHSGANVLTF.

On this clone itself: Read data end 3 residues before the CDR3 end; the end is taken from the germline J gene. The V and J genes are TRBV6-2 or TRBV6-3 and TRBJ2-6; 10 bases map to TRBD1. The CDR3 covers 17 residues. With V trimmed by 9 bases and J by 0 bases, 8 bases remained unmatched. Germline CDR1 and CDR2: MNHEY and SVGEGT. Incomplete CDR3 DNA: TGTGCCAGTGATAGACAGGGGGCGTTCTCTGGGGCCAACGTC. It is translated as CASDRQGAFSGANV. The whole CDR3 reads CASDRQGAFSGANVLTF.

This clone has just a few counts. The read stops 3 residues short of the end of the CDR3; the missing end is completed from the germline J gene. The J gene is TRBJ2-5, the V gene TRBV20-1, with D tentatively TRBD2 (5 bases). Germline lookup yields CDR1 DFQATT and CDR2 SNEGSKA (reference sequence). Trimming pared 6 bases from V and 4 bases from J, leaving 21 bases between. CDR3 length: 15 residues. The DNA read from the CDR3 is TGCAGTGCCAATCCCCAACGGGGTGATCTAGAGACC. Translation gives CSANPQRGDLET. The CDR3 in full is CSANPQRGDLETQYF.

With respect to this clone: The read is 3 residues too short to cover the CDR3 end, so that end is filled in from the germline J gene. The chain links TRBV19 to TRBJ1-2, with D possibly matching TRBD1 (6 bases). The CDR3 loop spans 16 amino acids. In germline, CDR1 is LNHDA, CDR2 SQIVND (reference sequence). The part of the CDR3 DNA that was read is TGTGCCAGTAGTTCCACCCACAGGGATTTAAGGAGAGGC. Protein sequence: CASSSTHRDLRRG. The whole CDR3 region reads CASSSTHRDLRRGYTF.

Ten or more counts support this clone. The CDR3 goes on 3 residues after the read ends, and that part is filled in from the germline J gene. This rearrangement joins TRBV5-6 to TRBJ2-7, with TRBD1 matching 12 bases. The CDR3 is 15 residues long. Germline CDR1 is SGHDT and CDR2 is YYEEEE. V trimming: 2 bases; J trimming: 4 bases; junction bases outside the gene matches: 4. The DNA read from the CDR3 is TGTGCCAGCAGCTTAGGGACAGGGGGCGGGTACGAG. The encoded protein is CASSLGTGGGYE. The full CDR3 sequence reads CASSLGTGGGYEQYF.

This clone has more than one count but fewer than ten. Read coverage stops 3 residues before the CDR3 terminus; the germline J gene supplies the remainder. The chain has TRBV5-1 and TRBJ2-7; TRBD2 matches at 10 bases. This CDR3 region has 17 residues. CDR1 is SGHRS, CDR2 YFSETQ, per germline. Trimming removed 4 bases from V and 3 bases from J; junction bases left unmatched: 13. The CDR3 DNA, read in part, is TGCGCCAGCAGCCCCAATGGGCTCAGCGGGGGGGGCTACGAG. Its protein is CASSPNGLSGGGYE. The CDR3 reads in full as CASSPNGLSGGGYEQYF.

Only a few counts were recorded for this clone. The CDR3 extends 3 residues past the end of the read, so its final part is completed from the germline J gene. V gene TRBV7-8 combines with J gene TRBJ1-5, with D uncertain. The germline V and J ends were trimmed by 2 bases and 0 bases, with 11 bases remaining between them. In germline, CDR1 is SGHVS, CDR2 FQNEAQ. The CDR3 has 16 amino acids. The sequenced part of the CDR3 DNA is TGTGCCAGCAGCTTAAGGGCAGCTTATAGCAATCAGCCC. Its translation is CASSLRAAYSNQP. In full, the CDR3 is CASSLRAAYSNQPQHF.